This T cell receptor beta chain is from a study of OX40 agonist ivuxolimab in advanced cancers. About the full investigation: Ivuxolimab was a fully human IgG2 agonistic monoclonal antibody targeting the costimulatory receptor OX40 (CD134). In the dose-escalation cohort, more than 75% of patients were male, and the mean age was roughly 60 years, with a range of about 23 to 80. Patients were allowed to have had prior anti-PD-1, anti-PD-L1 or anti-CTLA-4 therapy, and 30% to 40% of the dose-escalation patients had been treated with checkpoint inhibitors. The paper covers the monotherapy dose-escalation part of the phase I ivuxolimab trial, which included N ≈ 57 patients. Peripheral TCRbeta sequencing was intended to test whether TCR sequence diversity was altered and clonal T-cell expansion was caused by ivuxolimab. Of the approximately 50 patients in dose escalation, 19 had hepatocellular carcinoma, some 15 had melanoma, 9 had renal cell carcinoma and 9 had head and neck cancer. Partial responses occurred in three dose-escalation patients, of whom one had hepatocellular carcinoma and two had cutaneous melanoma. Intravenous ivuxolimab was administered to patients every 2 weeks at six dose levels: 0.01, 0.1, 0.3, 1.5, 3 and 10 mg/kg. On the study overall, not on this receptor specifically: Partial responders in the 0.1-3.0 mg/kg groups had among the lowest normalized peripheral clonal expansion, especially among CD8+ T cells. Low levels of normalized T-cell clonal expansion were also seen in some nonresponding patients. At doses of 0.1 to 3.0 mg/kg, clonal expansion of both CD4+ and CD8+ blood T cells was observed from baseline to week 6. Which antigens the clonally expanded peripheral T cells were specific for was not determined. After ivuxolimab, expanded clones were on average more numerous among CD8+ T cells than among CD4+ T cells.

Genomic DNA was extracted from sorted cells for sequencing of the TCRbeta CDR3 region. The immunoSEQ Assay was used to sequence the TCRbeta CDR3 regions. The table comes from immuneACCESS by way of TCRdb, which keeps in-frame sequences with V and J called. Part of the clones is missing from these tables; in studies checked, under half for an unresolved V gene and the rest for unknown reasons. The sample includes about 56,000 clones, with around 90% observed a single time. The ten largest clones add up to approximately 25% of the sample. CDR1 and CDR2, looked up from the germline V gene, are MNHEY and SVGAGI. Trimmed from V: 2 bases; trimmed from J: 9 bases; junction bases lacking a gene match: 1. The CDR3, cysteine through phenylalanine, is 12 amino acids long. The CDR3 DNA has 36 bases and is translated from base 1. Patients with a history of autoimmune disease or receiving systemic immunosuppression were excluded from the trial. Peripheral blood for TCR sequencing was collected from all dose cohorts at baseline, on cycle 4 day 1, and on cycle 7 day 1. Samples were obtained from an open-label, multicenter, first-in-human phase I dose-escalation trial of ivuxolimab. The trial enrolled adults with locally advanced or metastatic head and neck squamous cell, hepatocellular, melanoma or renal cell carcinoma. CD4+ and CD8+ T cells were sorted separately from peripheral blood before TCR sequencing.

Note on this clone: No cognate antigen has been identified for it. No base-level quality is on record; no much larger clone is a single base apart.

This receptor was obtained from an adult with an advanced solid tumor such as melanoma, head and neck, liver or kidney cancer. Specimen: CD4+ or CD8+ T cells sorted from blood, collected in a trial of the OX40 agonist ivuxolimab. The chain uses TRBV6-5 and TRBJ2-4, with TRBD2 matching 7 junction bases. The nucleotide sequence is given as TGTGCCAGCAGTTACAAGCGGGGCATTCAGTACTTC. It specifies CASSYKRGIQYF.